A single sample gave rise to the 18 T cell receptor beta chains below, sequenced in a study of blood T cell repertoires in COVID-19. Measured with immunoSEQ multiplex PCR; TCRdb has only the in-frame clones, and not every one. The sample includes roughly 38,000 clones, 86% of them seen just once. The material sequenced was peripheral blood. The receptors here all came from a man in his 70s with acute or convalescent COVID-19.

This clone was found once. The chain is built from TRBV5-8 and TRBJ2-2; TRBD2 is a possible D gene (6 bases). The germline V and J ends were trimmed by 4 bases and 5 bases, with 12 bases remaining between them. Germline values: CDR1 SGHTS, CDR2 YDEGEE. There are 14 residues in the CDR3. The CDR3 region has the DNA TGTGCCAGCAGCCGGGACTGGTTGACCGGGGAGCTGTTTTTT. Translating it yields CASSRDWLTGELFF.

The rearrangement links TRBV6-2 or TRBV6-3 to TRBJ2-7, with TRBD1 identical over 7 bases. V dropped 3 bases and J dropped 3; count of bases not matched to a gene: 2. The CDR3 has 13 amino acids. From germline, CDR1 is MNHEY and CDR2 SVGEGT. The CDR3 spells CASSYRDSYEQYF. The CDR3 DNA sequence: TGTGCCAGCAGTTATCGGGACAGCTACGAGCAGTACTTC.

The CDR3: CASKLNRDTEAFF. The CDR3 nucleotides read TGCGCCAGCAAATTAAACCGGGACACTGAAGCTTTCTTT. This sequence joins TRBV5-1 and TRBJ1-1, with D unresolved. The CDR3 totals 13 residues. Trimming pared 6 bases from V and 3 bases from J, leaving 12 bases between. Germline-derived CDR1 and CDR2 are SGHRS and YFSETQ.

The rearrangement uses TRBV3-1 (or the pseudogene TRBV3-2) and TRBJ2-3; D is unresolved. The V end was cut by 0 bases, the J end by 5 bases, with 21 bases between. The CDR3 covers 18 residues. The V gene's germline CDR1 is LGHDT and CDR2 YNNKEL (reference sequence). The CDR3 DNA is TGTGCCAGCAGCCAAGACGAGAGAGTAGCCGTAGTTAGAGATACGCAGTATTTT. Translating it yields CASSQDERVAVVRDTQYF.

This clone has just one count. The chain is built from TRBV4-3 and TRBJ2-1; 10 bases line up with TRBD1. The germline V gene encodes CDR1 LGHNA and CDR2 YSLEER. J was trimmed by 5 bases and V by 4 bases; bases with no gene match: 5. There are 15 residues in the CDR3. CDR3 sequence (DNA): TGCGCCAGCAGCCCGGGACAGGGGAGGGACAATGAGCAGTTCTTC. This gives the protein CASSPGQGRDNEQFF.

This clone was detected only once. The V gene is TRBV15, the J gene TRBJ2-7, with 10 bases aligning to TRBD1. CDR3 length: 15 amino acids. V was clipped by 1 base and J by 5 bases; unmatched bases: 5. Germline V gene lookup returns CDR1 LNHNV and CDR2 YYDKDF (reference sequence). DNA for the CDR3: TGTGCCACCAGCAGAGGAGGGACAGGGGTCCACGAGCAGTACTTC. The encoded protein is CATSRGGTGVHEQYF.

The chain uses TRBV19 and TRBJ1-5; D call uncertain. Germline-derived CDR1 and CDR2 are LNHDA and SQIVND (reference sequence). The CDR3 has 15 residues. V gave up 5 bases and J gave up 1 base, with 12 bases separating them. In DNA, the CDR3 is TGTGCCAGTAGTCGGGAGATTTCAAGCAATCAGCCCCAGCATTTT. It codes for CASSREISSNQPQHF.

The chain uses TRBV19 and TRBJ2-2; no firm D call. The CDR3 extends over 15 amino acids. CDR1 and CDR2 from the germline V gene are LNHDA and SQIVND (reference sequence). The V end was cut by 6 bases, the J end by 3 bases, with 14 bases between. DNA for the CDR3: TGTGCCAGTAGAAGCCACGGTCGGGACACCGGGGAGCTGTTTTTT. Residues: CASRSHGRDTGELFF.

This clone was detected once. The V call is TRBV18, the J call TRBJ1-1; D might be TRBD1 (6 bases). Per the germline V gene, CDR1 is KGHSH and CDR2 is LQKENI. Trimming cost V 6 bases and J 5 bases, with 13 bases left between them. This CDR3 has 13 amino acids. The CDR3: CASSPDSRTEAFF. The CDR3 DNA reads as TGTGCCAGCTCTCCGGACAGTCGAACTGAAGCTTTCTTT.

The V gene is TRBV7-2, the J gene TRBJ2-1, with TRBD2 identical over 8 bases. The germline CDR1 and CDR2 sequences are SGHTA and FQGNSA. CDR3 length equals 15 residues. V lost 4 bases and J lost 1; bases outside the gene matches: 3. CDR3 in DNA: TGTGCCAGCAGCTCGACTAGCGTTTCCTACAATGAGCAGTTCTTC. Translation: CASSSTSVSYNEQFF. The variable domain in full, with the rest retrieved from reference TRBV7-2 and TRBJ2-1, is GAGVSQSPSNKVTEKGKDVELRCDPISGHTALYWYRQSLGQGLEFLIYFQGNSAPDKSGLPSDRFSAERTGGSVSTLTIQRTQQEDSAVYLCASSSTSVSYNEQFFGPGTRLTVL.

CDR3 sequence: CASSQDQSGGSRSYNEQFF. CDR3 in DNA: TGTGCCAGCAGCCAAGACCAAAGCGGGGGGTCCCGTTCCTACAATGAGCAGTTCTTC. This chain joins TRBV4-2 and TRBJ2-1; the match to TRBD2 covers 9 bases. The CDR3 is made up of 19 amino acids. V shed 0 bases, J shed 1 base, and the junction held 10 bases outside the gene matches. The V gene's germline CDR1 is LGHNA and CDR2 YNFKEQ.

The V and J genes are TRBV6-4 and TRBJ1-2, with D unclear. V was pared by 4 bases and J by 4 bases, with 10 bases between. Germline assignment: CDR1 MRHNA and CDR2 SNTAGT. This CDR3 region has 13 residues. The CDR3 reads CASSVEGGYGYTF. CDR3 nucleotide sequence: TGTGCCAGCAGTGTCGAGGGAGGCTATGGCTACACCTTC.

This clone was seen only once. The chain joins TRBV9 to TRBJ1-3; no definite D call. The V end was cut by 0 bases, the J end by 4 bases, with 8 bases between. The V gene's germline CDR1 is SGDLS and CDR2 YYNGEE. CDR3 size: 14 residues. This CDR3 is CASSVEAEGNTIYF. The CDR3 DNA follows: TGTGCCAGCAGCGTAGAAGCGGAGGGAAACACCATATATTTT.

This rearrangement joins TRBV28 to TRBJ2-5, with TRBD1 matching over 10 bases. This CDR3 contains 15 residues. V lost 5 bases, J lost 5 bases, and 8 bases stayed unmatched. CDR1 and CDR2 from the germline V gene are MDHEN and SYDVKM. The CDR3 nucleotides read TGTGCCAGCAGTACCAGACAGGGGGCAATGGAGACCCAGTACTTC. Its translation is CASSTRQGAMETQYF. Full variable domain (outside the CDR3, taken from reference TRBV28 and TRBJ2-5): DVKVTQSSRYLVKRTGEKVFLECVQDMDHENMFWYRQDPGLGLRLIYFSYDVKMKEKGDIPEGYSVSREKKERFSLILESASTNQTSMYLCASSTRQGAMETQYFGPGTRLLVL.

This rearrangement joins TRBV25-1 to TRBJ2-7, with D possibly matching TRBD2 (5 bases). CDR1 MGHDK and CDR2 SYGVNS come from the germline V gene. The CDR3 is 14 amino acids. Trimming pared 3 bases from V and 5 bases from J, leaving 14 bases between. The DNA for the CDR3 is TGTGCCAGCAGTGACCCGGGATCCTCTGACGAGCAGTACTTC. This gives the protein CASSDPGSSDEQYF.

This clone was recorded once. The chain links TRBV7-6 to TRBJ2-2; 8 bases map to TRBD1. Germline V gene lookup returns CDR1 SGHVS and CDR2 FNYEAQ. CDR3 length: 17 residues. V lost 5 bases to trimming and J lost 5 bases; unmatched junction nucleotides: 13. The CDR3 loop is CASSARQGTSFTGELFF. The CDR3 DNA sequence: TGTGCCAGCAGCGCCAGACAGGGGACGAGCTTTACCGGGGAGCTGTTTTTT.

The rearrangement uses TRBV28 and TRBJ2-7, with a possible D match to TRBD1 (6 bases). V was cut by 7 bases and J by 3 bases, with 10 bases left in between. CDR3 size: 12 residues. Germline CDR1 reads MDHEN; CDR2 reads SYDVKM. Here the CDR3 reads CASTPGVYEQYF. The CDR3 DNA reads TGTGCCAGCACCCCAGGGGTCTACGAGCAGTACTTC. The variable domain in full, with the rest retrieved from reference TRBV28 and TRBJ2-7, is DVKVTQSSRYLVKRTGEKVFLECVQDMDHENMFWYRQDPGLGLRLIYFSYDVKMKEKGDIPEGYSVSREKKERFSLILESASTNQTSMYLCASTPGVYEQYFGPGTRLTVT.

In nucleotides, the CDR3 is TGTGCCAGCAGTTTAGCCCTGCTTCGGGGTGGCACTGAAGCTTTCTTT. This gives the protein CASSLALLRGGTEAFF. The V and J genes are TRBV28 and TRBJ1-1; D uncertain. Between the trimmed V and J ends, which lost 2 bases and 4 bases, there was a span of 17 bases. The CDR3 has 16 amino acids. Germline lookup yields CDR1 MDHEN and CDR2 SYDVKM.